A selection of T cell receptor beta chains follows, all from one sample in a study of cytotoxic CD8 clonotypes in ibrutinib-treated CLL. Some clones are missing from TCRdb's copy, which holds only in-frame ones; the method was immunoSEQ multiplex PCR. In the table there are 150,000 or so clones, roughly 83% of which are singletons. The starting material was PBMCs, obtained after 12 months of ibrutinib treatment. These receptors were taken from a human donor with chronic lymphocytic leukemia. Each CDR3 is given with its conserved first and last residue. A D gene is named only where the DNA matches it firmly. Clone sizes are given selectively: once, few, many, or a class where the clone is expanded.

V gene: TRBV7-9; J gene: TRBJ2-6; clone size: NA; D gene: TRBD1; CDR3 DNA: TGTGCCAGCAGCTCCTCCGGGACAGGGAGCTCTGGGGCCAACGTCCTGACTTTC; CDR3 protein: CASSSSGTGSSGANVLTF
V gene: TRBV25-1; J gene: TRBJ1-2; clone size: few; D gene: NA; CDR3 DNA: TGTGCCAGCAGTGAAGTCATCGCAGGCGGCTATGGCTACACCTTC; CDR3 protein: CASSEVIAGGYGYTF
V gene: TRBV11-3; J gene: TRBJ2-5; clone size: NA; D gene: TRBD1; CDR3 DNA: TGTGCCAGCAGCCCCTCCGGGACAGGGAGACAAGAGACCCAGTACTTC; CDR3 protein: CASSPSGTGRQETQYF
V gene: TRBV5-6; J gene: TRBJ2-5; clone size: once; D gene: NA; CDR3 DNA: TGTGCCAGCAGCTCCAGGAGCCAGGGAGAGACCCAGTACTTC; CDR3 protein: CASSSRSQGETQYF
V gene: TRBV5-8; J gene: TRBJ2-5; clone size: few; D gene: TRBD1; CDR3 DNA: TGTGCCAGCAGCTGGACAGGGCAAGAGACCCAGTACTTC; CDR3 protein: CASSWTGQETQYF
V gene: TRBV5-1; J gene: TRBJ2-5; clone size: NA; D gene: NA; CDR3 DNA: TGCGCCAGCAGCTGGTCCGGGTATGGGGAGACCCAGTACTTC; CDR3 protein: CASSWSGYGETQYF
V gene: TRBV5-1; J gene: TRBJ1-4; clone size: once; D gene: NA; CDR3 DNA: TGCGCCAGCAGCACGAGGGGGGATAATGAAAAACTGTTTTTT; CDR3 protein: CASSTRGDNEKLFF
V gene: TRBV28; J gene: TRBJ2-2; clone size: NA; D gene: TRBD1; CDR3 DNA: TGTGCCAGCAGTTTACCCGACAGGGTGCGCACCGGGGAGCTGTTTTTT; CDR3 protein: CASSLPDRVRTGELFF
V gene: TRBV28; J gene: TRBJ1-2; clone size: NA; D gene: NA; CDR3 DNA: TGTGCCAGCAGTTTCCTCCCCGCGGGGTATGGCTACACCTTC; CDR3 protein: CASSFLPAGYGYTF
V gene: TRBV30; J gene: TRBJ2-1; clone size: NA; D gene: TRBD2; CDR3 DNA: TGTGCCTGGAGTGTAATAGCGGGATACAATGAGCAGTTCTTC; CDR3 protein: CAWSVIAGYNEQFF
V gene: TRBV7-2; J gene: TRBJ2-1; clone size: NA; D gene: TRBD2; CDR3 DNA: TGTGCCAGCAGTCGATTAGCGGGATCCTTATACAATGAGCAGTTCTTC; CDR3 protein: CASSRLAGSLYNEQFF
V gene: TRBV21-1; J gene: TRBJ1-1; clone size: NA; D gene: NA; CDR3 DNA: TGTGCCACCTCTAAAGCGAGGGGTGACAGTTTATTTCGGAACACTGAAGCTTTCTTT; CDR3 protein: CATSKARGDSLFRNTEAFF
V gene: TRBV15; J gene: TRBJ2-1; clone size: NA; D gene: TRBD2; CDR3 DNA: TGTGCCACCGTTAGCGGGAGGGCCGGGAATGAGCAGTTCTTC; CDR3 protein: CATVSGRAGNEQFF
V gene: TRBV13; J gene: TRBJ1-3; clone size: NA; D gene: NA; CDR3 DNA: TGTGCCAGCAGCTATTCCCCGGGCCCGTCCTGGAAAAACACCATATATTTT; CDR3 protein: CASSYSPGPSWKNTIYF
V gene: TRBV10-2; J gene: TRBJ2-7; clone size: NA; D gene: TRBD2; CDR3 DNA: TGCGCCAGCAGGGAAGCGGGAGGGCTCGAGCAGTACTTC; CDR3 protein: CASREAGGLEQYF
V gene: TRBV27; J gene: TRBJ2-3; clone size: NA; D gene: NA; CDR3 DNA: TGTGCCAGCAGTCACTACCCGGGACGGGGCACAGATACGCAGTATTTT; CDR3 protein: CASSHYPGRGTDTQYF
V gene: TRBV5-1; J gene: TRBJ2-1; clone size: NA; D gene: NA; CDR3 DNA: TGCGCCAGCAGCAACACACGGGACTGGAAATTGAATGAGCAGTTCTTC; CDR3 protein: CASSNTRDWKLNEQFF
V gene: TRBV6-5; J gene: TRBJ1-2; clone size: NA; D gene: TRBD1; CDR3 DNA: TGTGCCAGCAGCCCGGACAGGAACTATGGCTACACCTTC; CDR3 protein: CASSPDRNYGYTF